The 24 T cell receptor beta chains reported below all come from one sample, sequenced in a study of cytomegalovirus exposure and HLA in healthy donors. Amplification used 60 Vbeta primers and 13 Jbeta primers. Profiled with immunoSEQ multiplex PCR; TCRdb holds only in-frame clones, not every one. The table has about 94,000 clones, 6.5% to 8% seen once; the top ten hold roughly 2%. Sequenced: PBMCs. All receptors derive from a man aged 45-65 years in good health and CMV-seronegative.

This chain joins TRBV6-4 and TRBJ2-1, with TRBD2 identical over 15 bases. Germline CDR1 is MRHNA and CDR2 is SNTAGT. With V trimmed by 6 bases and J by 9 bases, 9 bases remained unmatched. The CDR3 has 16 amino acids. As DNA, the CDR3 is TGTGCCAGCAGCGCCGGGACTAGCGGGAGGAAGGGTGAGCAGTTCTTC. Its translation is CASSAGTSGRKGEQFF.

The sample holds a few counts of this clone. CDR3 DNA sequence: TGTGCCAGCAGCGCAGGGGGCGACGAGCAGTACTTC. It codes for CASSAGGDEQYF. This chain uses TRBV2 with TRBJ2-7, with TRBD1 matching 8 bases. Germline V gives CDR1 SNHLY, CDR2 FYNNEI. After removal of 6 bases from V and 5 bases from J, the junction contained 3 bases not matched to a gene. The CDR3 has 12 amino acids.

This clone came up once. The chain couples TRBV9 to TRBJ1-1, with D possibly TRBD1 on 6 matching bases. The ends were cut back, 3 bases at V and 2 bases at J, with 11 bases in the middle. Per the germline V gene, CDR1 is SGDLS and CDR2 is YYNGEE. The CDR3 has 14 amino acids. Written as DNA, the CDR3 is TGTGCCAGCAGCGCGACAGGTCTTAACACTGAAGCTTTCTTT. Translation: CASSATGLNTEAFF.

The chain links TRBV5-6 to TRBJ2-3; perhaps TRBD2 as D (6 bases). Germline loops: CDR1 SGHDT, CDR2 YYEEEE. This CDR3 spans 14 amino acids. The V gene lost 4 bases and the J gene lost 14 bases, with 23 bases spanning the gap. CDR3 loop: CASSKGTPGVRWYF. Written as DNA, the CDR3 is TGTGCCAGCAGCAAAGGGACCCCGGGAGTAAGGTGGTATTTT.

The chain uses TRBV6-1 and TRBJ1-2; D perhaps matches TRBD1 (6 bases). The CDR3 is made up of 12 amino acids. The V gene lost 2 bases and the J gene lost 6 bases, with 7 bases spanning the gap. CDR1 is MNHNS, CDR2 SASEGT, per germline. The CDR3 coding sequence is TGTGCCAGCAGTGAAACAGGGCATGGCTACACCTTC. This gives the protein CASSETGHGYTF.

The table lists this clone with a few counts. The chain employs TRBV29-1 and TRBJ2-2; the D gene is possibly TRBD2 (7 bases). CDR1 and CDR2 from the germline V gene are SQVTM and ANQGSEA. The germline V and J ends were trimmed by 3 bases and 0 bases, with 14 bases remaining between them. The CDR3 is 16 residues long. CDR3 sequence reads: CSVEVGGHANTGELFF. The DNA for the CDR3 is TGCAGCGTTGAGGTGGGGGGGCACGCGAACACCGGGGAGCTGTTTTTT.

The CDR3 protein is CASSIWATGELFF. In DNA form, the CDR3 reads TGTGCCAGTAGTATTTGGGCCACCGGGGAGCTGTTTTTT. The chain carries TRBV19 and TRBJ2-2; no clear D. The V and J ends lost 3 bases and 4 bases respectively, with 6 bases between them. The CDR3 covers 13 residues. Germline V gene data show CDR1 as LNHDA and CDR2 as SQIVND (reference sequence). Complete variable domain (other parts from reference TRBV19 and TRBJ2-2): DGGITQSPKYLFRKEGQNVTLSCEQNLNHDAMYWYRQDPGQGLRLIYYSQIVNDFQKGDIAEGYSVSREKKESFPLTVTSAQKNPTAFYLCASSIWATGELFFGEGSRLTVL.

The gene calls are TRBV14 and TRBJ1-1; TRBD1 matches 9 bases. V dropped 1 base and J dropped 4; count of bases not matched to a gene: 1. The V gene's germline CDR1 is SGHDN and CDR2 FVKESK. This CDR3 comprises 14 residues. The DNA for the CDR3 is TGTGCCAGCAGCCAAGTGACAGGGGGCACTGAAGCTTTCTTT. It codes for CASSQVTGGTEAFF. The entire variable domain, with the rest obtained from reference TRBV14 and TRBJ1-1, is as follows: EAGVTQFPSHSVIEKGQTVTLRCDPISGHDNLYWYRRVMGKEIKFLLHFVKESKQDESGMPNNRFLAERTGGTYSTLKVQPAELEDSGVYFCASSQVTGGTEAFFGQGTRLTVV.

The rearrangement links TRBV7-2 to TRBJ2-1; D remains ambiguous. Deletions cut 1 base from V and 5 bases from J, with 9 bases between. The CDR3 covers 14 residues. Germline V CDR1 and CDR2: SGHTA, FQGNSA. The CDR3 DNA reads TGTGCCAGCAGCTTAGTAGGCCGGGACAATGAGCAGTTCTTC. Amino acid sequence: CASSLVGRDNEQFF. Variable domain in full (rest from reference TRBV7-2 and TRBJ2-1): GAGVSQSPSNKVTEKGKDVELRCDPISGHTALYWYRQSLGQGLEFLIYFQGNSAPDKSGLPSDRFSAERTGGSVSTLTIQRTQQEDSAVYLCASSLVGRDNEQFFGPGTRLTVL.

This clone was recorded a few times. V and J are TRBV7-3 and TRBJ2-1; 7 bases agree with TRBD2. Germline values: CDR1 SGHTA, CDR2 FQGTGA. The V and J ends lost 5 bases and 9 bases, in that order; junction bases with no gene match: 10. This CDR3 has 14 amino acids. The CDR3 protein is CASSPSLASGEQFF. CDR3 DNA sequence: TGTGCCAGCAGCCCTAGCCTGGCTAGCGGTGAGCAGTTCTTC.

The gene calls are TRBV6-5 and TRBJ1-1; TRBD1 aligns across 12 bases. This CDR3 is built from 15 residues. V was clipped by 5 bases and J by 4 bases; unmatched bases: 5. CDR1 and CDR2 from the germline V gene are MNHEY and SVGAGI. The CDR3 here is CASSPGQGAVTEAFF. The DNA of the CDR3 is TGTGCCAGCAGTCCGGGACAGGGGGCGGTCACTGAAGCTTTCTTT.

This clone has a handful of counts. This chain joins TRBV5-1 and TRBJ2-4, with D maybe TRBD2 (6 bases). Germline-derived CDR1 and CDR2 are SGHRS and YFSETQ. Between the trimmed V and J ends, which lost 4 bases and 5 bases, there was a span of 19 bases. The CDR3 covers 16 residues. The CDR3 reads CASSRRGGDGENIQYF. CDR3 DNA sequence: TGCGCCAGCAGCCGTAGAGGAGGGGATGGCGAAAACATTCAGTACTTC.

The chain combines TRBV27 with TRBJ1-2; possible D gene TRBD1, 5 bases. V shed 3 bases and J shed 1 base, with 18 bases lying between them. There are 17 residues in the CDR3. Per germline, CDR1 MNHEY and CDR2 SMNVEV (reference sequence). CDR3 sequence reads: CASSFGGGLLRNYGYTF. In DNA form, the CDR3 reads TGTGCCAGCAGTTTTGGTGGGGGACTTCTGCGTAACTATGGCTACACCTTC.

V and J are TRBV27 and TRBJ1-2; maybe TRBD1 (5 bases). Trimming cost V 6 bases and J 5 bases, with 13 bases left between them. Looked up from germline, CDR1 is MNHEY and CDR2 is SMNVEV (reference sequence). This CDR3 comprises 13 residues. The CDR3 bases are TGTGCCAGCAGCATGAGTCGGGGGTATGGCTACACCTTC. Translation: CASSMSRGYGYTF.

This clone was found a few times. The genes are TRBV30 and TRBJ1-2; maybe TRBD1 (5 bases). From germline, CDR1 is GTSNPN and CDR2 SVGIG (reference sequence). With 7 bases removed from V and 2 bases from J, the gap between germline ends came to 11 bases. The length of the CDR3 is 12 residues. This CDR3 is CASLRGNYGYTF. The CDR3 DNA reads TGTGCCTCGTTACGGGGGAACTATGGCTACACCTTC.

This rearrangement joins TRBV30 to TRBJ1-5, with D unresolved. Trimming removed 2 bases from V and 0 bases from J, with 8 bases in between. The CDR3 contains 14 residues. CDR1 is GTSNPN, CDR2 SVGIG, per germline (reference sequence). The CDR3 region is CAWSRLISNQPQHF. The CDR3, as DNA: TGTGCCTGGAGTCGACTAATTAGCAATCAGCCCCAGCATTTT.

The V gene is TRBV11-2, the J gene TRBJ2-2; D is possibly TRBD1 (5 bases). Germline CDR1 and CDR2: SGHAT and FQNNGV. This CDR3 is 15 amino acids long. V lost 0 bases and J 5 bases, leaving 10 bases between the germline ends. CDR3 region: CASSLEGRATGELFF. The CDR3 DNA follows: TGTGCCAGCAGCTTAGAGGGCAGGGCGACCGGGGAGCTGTTTTTT.

The V and J genes are TRBV5-4 and TRBJ2-1, with TRBD2 as a possible D gene (6 bases). From germline, CDR1 is SGHNT and CDR2 YYREEE (reference sequence). The CDR3 sequence is 13 residues long. Trimming cost V 2 bases and J 5 bases, with 8 bases left between them. The chain's CDR3 is CASSLRENNEQFF. CDR3 DNA: TGTGCCAGCAGCTTACGGGAGAACAATGAGCAGTTCTTC.

The sample holds a few counts of this clone. The J gene is TRBJ2-3, the V gene TRBV15; D possibly corresponds to TRBD2 (7 bases). The CDR3 has 14 amino acids. V was pared by 1 base and J by 4 bases, with 9 bases between. CDR1 is LNHNV and CDR2 is YYDKDF in the germline V gene (reference sequence). The CDR3 sequence is CATSRGGGSDTQYF. DNA of the CDR3: TGTGCCACCAGCAGAGGGGGGGGCTCAGATACGCAGTATTTT.

This sequence joins TRBV5-5 and TRBJ2-4, with a possible D match to TRBD1 (5 bases). The CDR3 totals 14 residues. V lost 4 bases and J lost 6, with 14 bases in between. In germline, CDR1 is SGHKS, CDR2 YYEKEE (reference sequence). This CDR3 reads CASSKTEDLNIQYF. The CDR3 DNA follows: TGTGCCAGCAGCAAGACAGAAGACTTAAACATTCAGTACTTC.

This clone has a handful of counts. The V call is TRBV5-1, the J call TRBJ2-5, with 12 bases matching TRBD1. The CDR3 length is 17 residues. V lost 2 bases and J lost 1; bases outside the gene matches: 6. Germline V lookup: CDR1 SGHRS, CDR2 YFSETQ. CDR3: CASSFGTGGLGQETQYF. In DNA form, the CDR3 reads TGCGCCAGCAGCTTCGGGACAGGGGGCTTGGGCCAAGAGACCCAGTACTTC.

The rearrangement uses TRBV5-1 and TRBJ1-3; D gene unclear. Germline values: CDR1 SGHRS, CDR2 YFSETQ. V lost 0 bases, J lost 0 bases, and 7 bases lay in between. CDR3 length: 15 residues. The CDR3: CASSLAGSSGNTIYF. The CDR3 DNA is TGCGCCAGCAGCTTGGCCGGGAGCTCTGGAAACACCATATATTTT.

The chain couples TRBV5-1 to TRBJ2-1; D is perhaps TRBD1 (5 bases). Trimming pared 5 bases from V and 7 bases from J, leaving 22 bases between. The CDR3 totals 16 residues. Germline loops: CDR1 SGHRS, CDR2 YFSETQ. The chain's CDR3 is CASRVGLRAGENEQFF. In nucleotides, the CDR3 is TGCGCCAGCAGAGTTGGGCTCAGGGCAGGAGAAAATGAGCAGTTCTTC.

This clone was observed a few times. The chain recombines TRBV2 with TRBJ1-1; TRBD1 matches at 8 bases. This CDR3 region has 13 residues. CDR1 SNHLY and CDR2 FYNNEI come from the germline V gene. V dropped 5 bases and J dropped 8; count of bases not matched to a gene: 7. CDR3 region: CASSTQTGEEAFF. As DNA, the CDR3 is TGTGCCAGCAGTACCCAGACAGGGGAGGAAGCTTTCTTT.